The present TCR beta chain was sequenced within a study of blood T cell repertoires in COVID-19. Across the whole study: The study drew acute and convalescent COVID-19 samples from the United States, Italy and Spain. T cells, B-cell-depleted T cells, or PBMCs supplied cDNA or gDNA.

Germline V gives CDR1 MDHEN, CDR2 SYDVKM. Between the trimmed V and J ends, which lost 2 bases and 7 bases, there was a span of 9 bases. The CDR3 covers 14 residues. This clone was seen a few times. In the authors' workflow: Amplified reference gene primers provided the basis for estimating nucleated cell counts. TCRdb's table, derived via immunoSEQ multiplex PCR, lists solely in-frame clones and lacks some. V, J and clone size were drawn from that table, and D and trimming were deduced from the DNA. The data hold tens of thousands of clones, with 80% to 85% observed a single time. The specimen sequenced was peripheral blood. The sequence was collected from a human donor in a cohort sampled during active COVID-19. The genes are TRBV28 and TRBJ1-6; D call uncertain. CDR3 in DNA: TGTGCCAGCAGTTTAGACTTAGGCAATTCACCCCTCCACTTT. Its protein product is CASSLDLGNSPLHF.